The 10 T cell receptor beta chains in this list originate from one sample, sequenced in a study of shared clonotypes between healthy human individuals. Sequencing was performed with immunoSEQ multiplex PCR; in TCRdb, only in-frame clones are kept and a portion is missing. The repertoire holds about 2.4 million clones, with 90% to 95% as singletons. Sequencing was performed on naive CD4+ T cells sorted from blood. The subset was: CD45RA+ positively selected. The receptors here all came from a man between 18 and 29 years old in good health.

The gene calls are TRBV5-4 and TRBJ2-2, with D hard to call. The CDR3 length is 15 residues. Trimming removed 0 bases from V and 3 bases from J, with 9 bases in between. The germline V gene has CDR1 SGHNT and CDR2 YYREEE (reference sequence). Here the CDR3 reads CASSLVGVDTGELFF. The CDR3 DNA reads TGTGCCAGCAGCTTGGTTGGGGTTGACACCGGGGAGCTGTTTTTT.

The chain employs TRBV5-1 and TRBJ1-6; D call uncertain. The length of the CDR3 is 13 residues. Trimming left V 0 bases short and J 7 bases short, with 5 bases between. The germline CDR1 and CDR2 sequences are SGHRS and YFSETQ. As DNA, the CDR3 is TGCGCCAGCAGCTTGGGAATGAATTCACCCCTCCACTTT. It is translated as CASSLGMNSPLHF.

The chain couples TRBV7-9 to TRBJ2-7, with TRBD2 identical over 7 bases. The CDR3 consists of 14 residues. Trimming took 4 bases from V and 4 from J; bases not matched to a gene: 7. The germline V gene has CDR1 SEHNR and CDR2 FQNEAQ (reference sequence). In DNA, the CDR3 is TGTGCCAGCAGCTGGCCTCAACTAGCGTACGAGCAGTACTTC. It encodes CASSWPQLAYEQYF.

V is TRBV7-2 and J is TRBJ1-6, with D hard to call. V was pared by 4 bases and J by 8 bases, with 15 bases between. This CDR3 has 15 amino acids. In germline, CDR1 is SGHTA, CDR2 FQGNSA. CDR3 bases: TGTGCCAGCAGCTCACGGGAGGGCTGGGATTCACCCCTCCACTTT. Translation gives CASSSREGWDSPLHF.

The rearrangement joins TRBV27 to TRBJ1-5; possible D gene TRBD1, 6 bases. Germline V lookup: CDR1 MNHEY, CDR2 SMNVEV (reference sequence). Deletions cut 3 bases from V and 9 bases from J, with 12 bases between. The CDR3 is made up of 13 amino acids. The CDR3 spells CASSLDSTTPQHF. The CDR3 DNA reads as TGTGCCAGCAGTTTGGACAGCACTACGCCCCAGCATTTT.

On this clone: Other DNA variants within this sample encode the same CDR3. The chain recombines TRBV5-1 with TRBJ2-2; D perhaps matches TRBD1 (6 bases). CDR3 length equals 13 residues. V lost 4 bases to trimming and J lost 4 bases, with 8 bases between them. Per the germline V gene, CDR1 is SGHRS and CDR2 is YFSETQ. The CDR3 region is CASSPDSTGELFF. CDR3 in DNA: TGCGCCAGCAGCCCGGACAGCACCGGGGAGCTGTTTTTT.

In this sample, this clone turned up once. V gene TRBV30 combines with J gene TRBJ2-5; possible D gene TRBD2, 6 bases. Germline loops: CDR1 GTSNPN, CDR2 SVGIG (reference sequence). The V end lost 1 base, the J end lost 4 bases, and 10 bases lay between the germline ends. This CDR3 contains 13 residues. The CDR3 region has the DNA TGTGCCTGGAGTGAGACTAGACGAGAGACCCAGTACTTC. Translating gives CAWSETRRETQYF. Drawing the rest from reference TRBV30 and TRBJ2-5, the complete variable domain is SQTIHQWPATLVQPVGSPLSLECTVEGTSNPNLYWYRQAAGRGLQLLFYSVGIGQISSEVPQNLSASRPQDRQFILSSKKLLLSDSGFYLCAWSETRRETQYFGPGTRLLVL.

The gene calls are TRBV19 and TRBJ1-5, with 7 nucleotides matching TRBD1. Germline V gene data show CDR1 as LNHDA and CDR2 as SQIVND (reference sequence). There are 15 residues in the CDR3. V lost 4 bases and J lost 5; bases outside the gene matches: 8. In DNA, the CDR3 is TGTGCCAGTAGTAGAAAGGGACAGCCTTATCAGCCCCAGCATTTT. Protein sequence: CASSRKGQPYQPQHF.

The J gene is TRBJ2-7, the V gene TRBV6-5; D may be TRBD1 or TRBD2 (5 bases each). Between the trimmed V and J ends, which lost 6 bases and 6 bases, there was a span of 15 bases. CDR3 length equals 13 residues. Germline V gene data show CDR1 as MNHEY and CDR2 as SVGAGI. The CDR3 loop reads CASSPGTPPEQYF. DNA for the CDR3: TGTGCCAGCAGCCCCGGGACCCCCCCCGAGCAGTACTTC.

The chain joins TRBV7-2 to TRBJ2-3; tentatively, D is TRBD2 (6 bases). V lost 6 bases and J lost 7, with 14 bases in between. Germline CDR1 and CDR2: SGHTA and FQGNSA. This CDR3 spans 13 amino acids. CDR3 sequence reads: CASRVEGLNTQYF. The CDR3 nucleotides are TGTGCCAGCAGAGTGGAGGGATTGAATACGCAGTATTTT.